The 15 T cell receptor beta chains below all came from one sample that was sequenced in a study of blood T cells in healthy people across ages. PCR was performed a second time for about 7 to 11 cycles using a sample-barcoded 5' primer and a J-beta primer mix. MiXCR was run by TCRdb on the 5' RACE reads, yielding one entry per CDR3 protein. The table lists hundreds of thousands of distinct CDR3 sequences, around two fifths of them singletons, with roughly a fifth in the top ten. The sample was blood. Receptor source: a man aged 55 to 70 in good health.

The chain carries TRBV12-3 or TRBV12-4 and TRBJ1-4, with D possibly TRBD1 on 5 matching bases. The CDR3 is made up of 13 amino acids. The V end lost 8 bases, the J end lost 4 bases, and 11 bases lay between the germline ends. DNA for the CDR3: TGTGCCAGCGGTCGGGACCGTAATGAAAAACTGTTTTTT. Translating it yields CASGRDRNEKLFF.

The CDR3 protein is CASSKEDRVGGYTF. In nucleotides, the CDR3 is TGTGCCAGCAGCAAAGAAGACAGGGTAGGGGGCTACACCTTC. The gene calls are TRBV21-1 and TRBJ1-2; the D call of TRBD1 is as the table states it, not checked on the DNA. TRBV21-1 counts as a pseudogene. This CDR3 is 14 amino acids long.

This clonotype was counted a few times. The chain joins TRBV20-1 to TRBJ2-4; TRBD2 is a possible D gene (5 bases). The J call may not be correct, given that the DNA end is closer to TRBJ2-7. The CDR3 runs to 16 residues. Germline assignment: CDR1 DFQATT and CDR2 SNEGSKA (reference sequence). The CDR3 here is CSASLVVGDPTYEQYF. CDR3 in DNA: TGCAGTGCTAGTCTTGTTGTCGGGGATCCCACCTACGAGCAGTACTTC.

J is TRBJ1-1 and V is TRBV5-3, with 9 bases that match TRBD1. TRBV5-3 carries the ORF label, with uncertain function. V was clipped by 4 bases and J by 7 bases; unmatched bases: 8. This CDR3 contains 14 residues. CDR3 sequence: CARSRRDRDFEAFF. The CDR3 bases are TGTGCCAGAAGCCGCCGGGACAGGGACTTTGAAGCTTTCTTT.

Here the CDR3 reads CASRPIRRQTNEKLFF. The CDR3 coding sequence is TGTGCCAGCAGACCCATTCGGAGGCAAACTAATGAAAAACTGTTTTTT. The rearrangement uses TRBV7-3 and TRBJ1-4; D remains unclear. The CDR3 length is 16 residues. V lost 6 bases to trimming and J lost 1 base, with 15 bases between them. CDR1 is SGHTA and CDR2 is FQGTGA in the germline V gene.

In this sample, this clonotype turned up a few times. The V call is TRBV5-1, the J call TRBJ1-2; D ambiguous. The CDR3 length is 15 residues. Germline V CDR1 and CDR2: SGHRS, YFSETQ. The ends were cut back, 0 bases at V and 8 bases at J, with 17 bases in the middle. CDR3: CASSLDTGRVQGYTF. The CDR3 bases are TGCGCCAGCAGCTTGGATACGGGTCGGGTGCAAGGCTACACCTTC. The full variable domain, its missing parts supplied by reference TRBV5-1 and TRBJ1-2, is KAGVTQTPRYLIKTRGQQVTLSCSPISGHRSVSWYQQTPGQGLQFLFEYFSETQRNKGNFPGRFSGRQFSNSRSEMNVSTLELGDSALYLCASSLDTGRVQGYTFGSGTRLTVV.

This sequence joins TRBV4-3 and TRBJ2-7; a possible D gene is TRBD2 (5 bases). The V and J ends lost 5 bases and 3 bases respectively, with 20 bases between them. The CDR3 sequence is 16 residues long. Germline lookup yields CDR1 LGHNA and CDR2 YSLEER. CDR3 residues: CASSEGSRTPVYEQYF. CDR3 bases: TGCGCCAGCAGCGAAGGGAGTCGCACACCCGTCTACGAGCAGTACTTC.

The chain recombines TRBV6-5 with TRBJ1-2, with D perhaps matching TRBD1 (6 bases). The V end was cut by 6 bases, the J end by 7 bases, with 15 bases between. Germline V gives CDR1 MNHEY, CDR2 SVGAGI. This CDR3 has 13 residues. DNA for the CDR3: TGTGCCAGCAGGCCGACAGGATGGGTTGGCTACACCTTC. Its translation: CASRPTGWVGYTF.

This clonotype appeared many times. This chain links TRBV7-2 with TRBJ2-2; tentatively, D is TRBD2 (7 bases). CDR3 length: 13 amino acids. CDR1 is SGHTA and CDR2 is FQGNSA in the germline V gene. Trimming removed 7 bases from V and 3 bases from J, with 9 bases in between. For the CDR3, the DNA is TGTGCCAGCAAGGGGGGGGACACCGGGGAGCTGTTTTTT. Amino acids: CASKGGDTGELFF. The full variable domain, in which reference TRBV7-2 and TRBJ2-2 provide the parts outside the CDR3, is GAGVSQSPSNKVTEKGKDVELRCDPISGHTALYWYRQSLGQGLEFLIYFQGNSAPDKSGLPSDRFSAERTGGSVSTLTIQRTQQEDSAVYLCASKGGDTGELFFGEGSRLTVL.

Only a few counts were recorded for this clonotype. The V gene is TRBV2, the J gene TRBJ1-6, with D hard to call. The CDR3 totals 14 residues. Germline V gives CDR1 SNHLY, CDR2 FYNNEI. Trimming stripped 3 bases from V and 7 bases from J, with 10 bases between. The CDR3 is CASSDQVLNSPLHF. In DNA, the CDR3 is TGTGCCAGCAGTGATCAGGTCCTAAATTCACCCCTCCACTTT.

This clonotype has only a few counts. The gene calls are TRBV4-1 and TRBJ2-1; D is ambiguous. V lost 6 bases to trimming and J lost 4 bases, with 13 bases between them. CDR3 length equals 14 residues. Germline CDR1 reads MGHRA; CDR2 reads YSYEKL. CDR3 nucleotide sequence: TGCGCCAGCAGTCTCTTGCCAGAATACAATGAGCAGTTCTTC. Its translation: CASSLLPEYNEQFF.

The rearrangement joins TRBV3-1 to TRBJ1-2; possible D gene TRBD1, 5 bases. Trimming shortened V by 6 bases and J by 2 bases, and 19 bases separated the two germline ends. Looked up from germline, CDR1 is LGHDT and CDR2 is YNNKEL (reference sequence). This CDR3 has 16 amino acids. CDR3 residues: CASSLIGIGTNYGYTF. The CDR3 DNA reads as TGTGCCAGCAGTCTCATCGGAATCGGGACCAACTATGGCTACACCTTC. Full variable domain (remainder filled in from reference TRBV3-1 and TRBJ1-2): DTAVSQTPKYLVTQMGNDKSIKCEQNLGHDTMYWYKQDSKKFLKIMFSYNNKELIINETVPNRFSPKSPDKAHLNLHINSLELGDSAVYFCASSLIGIGTNYGYTFGSGTRLTVV.

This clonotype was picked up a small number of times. CDR3 residues: CASSQESRSFGKNIQYF. Written as DNA, the CDR3 is TGTGCCAGCAGCCAAGAAAGTAGGAGTTTTGGTAAAAACATTCAGTACTTC. V gene TRBV14 combines with J gene TRBJ2-4; D call uncertain. V was cut by 0 bases and J by 4 bases, with 16 bases left in between. Germline lookup yields CDR1 SGHDN and CDR2 FVKESK. The CDR3 spans 17 residues.

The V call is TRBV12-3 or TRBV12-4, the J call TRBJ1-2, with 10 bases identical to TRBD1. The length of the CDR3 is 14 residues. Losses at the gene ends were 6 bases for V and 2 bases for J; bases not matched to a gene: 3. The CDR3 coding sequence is TGTGCCAGCAGGGGACAGGGGAGAAACTATGGCTACACCTTC. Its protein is CASRGQGRNYGYTF.

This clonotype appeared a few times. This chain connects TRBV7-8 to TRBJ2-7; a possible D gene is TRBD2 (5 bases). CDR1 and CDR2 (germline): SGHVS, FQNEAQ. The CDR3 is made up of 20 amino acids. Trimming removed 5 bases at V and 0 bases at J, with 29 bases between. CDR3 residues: CASSPPPEDVWRPSSYEQYF. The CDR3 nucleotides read TGTGCCAGCAGCCCACCACCGGAGGACGTTTGGCGCCCCAGCTCCTACGAGCAGTACTTC. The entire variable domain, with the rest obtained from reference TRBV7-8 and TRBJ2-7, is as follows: GAGVSQSPRYKVAKRGQDVALRCDPISGHVSLFWYQQALGQGPEFLTYFQNEAQLDKSGLPSDRFFAERPEGSVSTLKIQRTQQEDSAVYLCASSPPPEDVWRPSSYEQYFGPGTRLTVT.